This T cell receptor beta chain was found in a study of blood T cell repertoires in COVID-19. Looking at the study overall: The analysed material was cDNA or gDNA that came from T cells, B-cell-depleted T cells, or PBMCs.

Germline trimming cut 3 bases from V and 3 bases from J; bases unmatched to any gene: 5. The CDR3 spans 15 residues. Looked up from germline, CDR1 is ENHRY and CDR2 is SYGVKD. Recruits, aged roughly 18 to 100 years, lived in 20 to 30 US areas. Each participant's cohort was designated according to participant-reported clinical history. The repertoire was sequenced with immunoSEQ multiplex PCR; TCRdb's copy has only in-frame clones and lacks some. The sample yields about 230,000 clones, roughly 89% seen once. V usage is TRBV10-3 and J usage is TRBJ2-5, with 9 bases matching TRBD2. Sequencing used PBMCs or T cells enriched from blood (not recorded which). This sequence originates from a young woman with acute COVID-19. CDR3 loop: CAISDPGLAEETQYF. The CDR3 DNA follows: TGTGCCATCAGTGACCCGGGACTAGCTGAAGAGACCCAGTACTTC.